These 21 T cell receptor beta chains originate from one sample sequenced in a study of blood T cell repertoires in COVID-19. The assay was immunoSEQ multiplex PCR, and TCRdb's table has in-frame clones only and misses some. Of 300,000 to 350,000 clones detected, roughly 90% appear once; the ten largest clones hold 1%. Sequences were obtained from PBMCs or T cells enriched from blood (not recorded which). The source of these receptors is a woman aged 25 to 39 who had recovered from COVID-19.

V usage is TRBV6-1 and J usage is TRBJ1-2; no firm D call. V was shortened by 1 base and J by 2 bases, with 5 bases between the two germline ends. Per germline, CDR1 MNHNS and CDR2 SASEGT. The CDR3 sequence is 13 residues long. The CDR3 region is CASSEGENYGYTF. The CDR3 region has the DNA TGTGCCAGCAGTGAAGGGGAGAACTATGGCTACACCTTC.

This clone came up once. The J gene is TRBJ2-5, the V gene TRBV5-4, with 8 positions matching TRBD2. V shed 6 bases and J 6 bases; nucleotides not matched to a gene: 10. The CDR3 has 14 amino acids. Germline CDR1 reads SGHNT; CDR2 reads YYREEE (reference sequence). Here the CDR3 reads CASTDRGGIKTQYF. In nucleotides, the CDR3 is TGTGCCAGCACGGACCGGGGGGGCATAAAGACCCAGTACTTC.

The chain links TRBV18 to TRBJ2-5; TRBD1 matches 9 bases. The CDR3 totals 15 residues. The V gene end was trimmed by 5 bases and the J gene end by 7 bases; junction bases not matched to a gene: 11. Germline V CDR1 and CDR2: KGHSH, LQKENI. This CDR3 reads CASSTGQGMGSTQYF. The DNA for the CDR3 is TGTGCCAGCTCAACGGGACAGGGTATGGGGTCGACCCAGTACTTC.

The CDR3 loop is CASSERARDNNYGYTF. As DNA, the CDR3 is TGTGCCAGCAGTGAAAGAGCCCGGGATAATAACTATGGCTACACCTTC. This chain connects TRBV2 to TRBJ1-2; D is ambiguous. The length of the CDR3 is 16 residues. V lost 2 bases to trimming and J lost 1 base, with 14 bases between them. CDR1 SNHLY and CDR2 FYNNEI come from the germline V gene.

The chain has TRBV23-1 and TRBJ1-4; D remains unclear. TRBV23-1 belongs to the ORF category, with a function that is uncertain. This CDR3 contains 16 residues. The V and J ends lost 8 bases and 7 bases respectively, with 23 bases between them. The chain's CDR3 is CASPSALKCRGEKLFF. As DNA, the CDR3 is TGCGCCAGCCCCTCGGCCCTCAAATGCCGGGGTGAAAAACTGTTTTTT.

The chain couples TRBV12-3 or TRBV12-4 to TRBJ1-2, with 7 bases that match TRBD1. V was pared by 8 bases and J by 6 bases, with 9 bases of the junction left unmatched. The CDR3 covers 13 residues. CDR3 amino acids: CASRHDRANGYTF. The CDR3 DNA sequence: TGTGCCAGCCGACACGACAGGGCGAATGGCTACACCTTC.

This clone was seen once. The V and J genes are TRBV2 and TRBJ1-6, with TRBD1 as a possible D gene (6 bases). The ends were cut back, 1 base at V and 8 bases at J, with 15 bases in the middle. Germline V CDR1 and CDR2: SNHLY, FYNNEI. The length of the CDR3 is 16 residues. In DNA form, the CDR3 reads TGTGCCAGCAGTGAAGGTAGAGGGGGAGTCGATTCACCCCTCCACTTT. Protein: CASSEGRGGVDSPLHF.

The chain employs TRBV3-1 (or the pseudogene TRBV3-2) and TRBJ1-2; D possibly corresponds to TRBD1 (5 bases). Germline-derived CDR1 and CDR2 are LGHDT and YNNKEL (reference sequence). V lost 0 bases, J lost 4 bases, and 15 bases lay in between. The CDR3 totals 16 residues. DNA for the CDR3: TGTGCCAGCAGCCAAGATGCGCCAGGGTGGGCCTATGGCTACACCTTC. Protein: CASSQDAPGWAYGYTF.

The CDR3 here is CSASWTGSSYEQYF. The CDR3 DNA is TGCAGTGCTAGTTGGACAGGGAGCTCCTACGAGCAGTACTTC. This chain connects TRBV20-1 to TRBJ2-7; 8 positions match TRBD1. Germline CDR1 and CDR2: DFQATT and SNEGSKA (reference sequence). After removal of 3 bases from V and 0 bases from J, the junction contained 4 bases not matched to a gene. There are 14 residues in the CDR3.

The chain links TRBV2 to TRBJ2-3; TRBD2 matches at 10 bases. The CDR3 extends over 15 amino acids. The V segment lost 10 bases and the J segment 3 bases; nucleotides outside the gene matches: 10. Germline loops: CDR1 SNHLY, CDR2 FYNNEI. The CDR3 DNA reads as TGTGCCACCGGCGGCCTAGCGGGGGTAACAGATACGCAGTATTTT. Protein: CATGGLAGVTDTQYF.

V gene TRBV11-2 combines with J gene TRBJ2-7; TRBD1 aligns across 7 bases. The CDR3 contains 14 residues. V shed 4 bases, J shed 3 bases, and the junction held 6 bases outside the gene matches. Germline loops: CDR1 SGHAT, CDR2 FQNNGV. CDR3 in amino acids: CASSWTGLVYEQYF. The DNA for the CDR3 is TGTGCCAGCAGCTGGACAGGACTCGTCTACGAGCAGTACTTC.

The chain has TRBV27 and TRBJ2-7; 10 nucleotides align to TRBD2. Germline CDR1 reads MNHEY; CDR2 reads SMNVEV (reference sequence). The trim removed 6 bases at V and 10 bases at J, leaving 18 bases unmatched. This CDR3 is 16 amino acids long. In nucleotides, the CDR3 is TGTGCCAGCAGCCGACTCTTAGCGGGGGGCCCCGGACATCAGTACTTC. It codes for CASSRLLAGGPGHQYF.

The chain recombines TRBV4-1 with TRBJ2-7, with TRBD1 matching 7 bases. Germline V gene data show CDR1 as MGHRA and CDR2 as YSYEKL. V was clipped by 3 bases and J by 4 bases; unmatched bases: 15. CDR3 size: 17 residues. The CDR3 here is CASSQLLTSTGLYEQYF. The CDR3 nucleotides are TGCGCCAGCAGCCAGTTACTAACCTCGACAGGGCTTTACGAGCAGTACTTC.

Only one count was recorded for this clone. J is TRBJ2-1 and V is TRBV11-3, with TRBD2 matching 12 bases. Per the germline V gene, CDR1 is SGHNT and CDR2 is YENEEA. The CDR3 spans 17 residues. The ends lost 1 base at V and 2 bases at J; junction bases unmatched: 3. The DNA for the CDR3 is TGTGCCAGCAGCTTAGCTCTAGCGGGGGGGGCCTACAATGAGCAGTTCTTC. This encodes CASSLALAGGAYNEQFF.

The gene calls are TRBV14 and TRBJ1-6, with D uncertain. Germline values: CDR1 SGHDN, CDR2 FVKESK. This CDR3 region has 15 residues. With 5 bases removed from V and 7 bases from J, the gap between germline ends came to 15 bases. The CDR3 is CASSREGVRNSPLHF. For the CDR3, the DNA is TGTGCCAGCAGCAGGGAGGGCGTCCGGAATTCACCCCTCCACTTT.

This clone has just a few counts. J is TRBJ1-2 and V is TRBV7-8, with TRBD1 matching over 8 bases. The CDR3 contains 14 residues. CDR1 and CDR2 from the germline V gene are SGHVS and FQNEAQ. V dropped 4 bases and J dropped 4; count of bases not matched to a gene: 5. The CDR3 is CASSSDRGGYGYTF. CDR3 nucleotides: TGTGCCAGCAGCTCAGACAGGGGAGGCTATGGCTACACCTTC.

Worth noting for this clone: Compared with germline, one end of the junction differs, possibly owing to a read error. The V and J genes are TRBV6-1 and TRBJ1-2, with 7 bases identical to TRBD1. Germline V lookup: CDR1 MNHNS, CDR2 SASEGT. The CDR3 is 15 amino acids. CDR3 protein: CASREGQASLYGYTF. Written as DNA, the CDR3 is TGTGCCAGCAGGGAAGGACAGGCATCCCTTTATGGCTACACCTTC.

The genes are TRBV7-2 and TRBJ2-7; D perhaps matches TRBD1 (6 bases). Trimming took off 5 bases at V and 2 bases at J, with 19 bases between the two ends. Germline V CDR1 and CDR2: SGHTA, FQGNSA. The CDR3 totals 16 residues. DNA of the CDR3: TGTGCCAGCAGCCATCACCGGGACATTCTTACCTACGAGCAGTACTTC. This translates into CASSHHRDILTYEQYF.

This rearrangement joins TRBV30 to TRBJ1-2; 9 nucleotides line up with TRBD1. The CDR3 length is 13 residues. Per germline, CDR1 GTSNPN and CDR2 SVGIG (reference sequence). The J segment lost 4 bases and the V segment lost 3 bases, leaving 3 bases of the junction unmatched. The chain's CDR3 is CAWRKDRGYGYTF. CDR3 sequence (DNA): TGTGCCTGGAGAAAGGACAGGGGCTATGGCTACACCTTC.

About this clone: The same CDR3 can be traced to other DNA sequences in this sample. The chain couples TRBV27 to TRBJ1-1; D might be TRBD1 (5 bases). The germline V gene encodes CDR1 MNHEY and CDR2 SMNVEV (reference sequence). This CDR3 has 13 residues. Trimming left V 3 bases short and J 4 bases short, with 9 bases between. The CDR3 is CASSLGGGTEAFF. The CDR3 DNA sequence: TGTGCCAGCAGTTTGGGGGGGGGCACTGAAGCTTTCTTT.

This clone is labeled medium-sized (0.01 to 0.1%). V gene TRBV4-2 combines with J gene TRBJ2-3, with 11 bases lining up with TRBD2. There are 16 residues in the CDR3. J gave up 6 bases and V 0 bases, and 5 bases lay outside the gene matches. Germline V lookup: CDR1 LGHNA, CDR2 YNFKEQ. This chain's CDR3 is CASSQEAASGGDTQYF. The DNA of the CDR3 is TGTGCCAGCAGCCAAGAGGCTGCTAGCGGGGGGGATACGCAGTATTTT.